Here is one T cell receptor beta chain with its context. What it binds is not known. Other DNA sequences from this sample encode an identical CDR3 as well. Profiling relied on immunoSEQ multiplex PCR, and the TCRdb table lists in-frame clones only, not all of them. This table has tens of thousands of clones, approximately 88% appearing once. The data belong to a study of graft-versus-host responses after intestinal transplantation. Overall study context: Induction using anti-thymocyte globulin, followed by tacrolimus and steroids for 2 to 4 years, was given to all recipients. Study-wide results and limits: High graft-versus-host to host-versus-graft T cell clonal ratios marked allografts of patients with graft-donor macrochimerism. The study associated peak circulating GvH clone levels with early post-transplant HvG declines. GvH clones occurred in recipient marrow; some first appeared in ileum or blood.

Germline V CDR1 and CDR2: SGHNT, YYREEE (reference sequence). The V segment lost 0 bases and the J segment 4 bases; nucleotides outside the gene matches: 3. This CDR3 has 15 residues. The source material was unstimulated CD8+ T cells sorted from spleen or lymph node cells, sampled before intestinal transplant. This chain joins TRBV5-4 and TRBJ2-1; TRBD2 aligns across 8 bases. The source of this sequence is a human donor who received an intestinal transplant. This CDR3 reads CASSLGLAGYNEQFF. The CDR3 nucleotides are TGTGCCAGCAGCTTGGGGTTAGCGGGGTACAATGAGCAGTTCTTC.